The source of this T cell receptor beta chain is a study of T cell clones after liver transplantation. Overall study context: A pre-transplant mixed lymphocyte reaction with TCRbeta sequencing defined graft-donor-reactive clones followed in post-transplant blood. Tolerance: complete withdrawal held at least one year, liver enzymes staying within twice normal. Findings and limits, study-wide: Circulating graft-donor-reactive CD4 TCRbeta sequences fell significantly post-transplant in most of the 8 subjects.

This table comes from immunoSEQ multiplex PCR, and its TCRdb copy is limited to in-frame clones, with some not included. The sample yields 70,000 or so clones, about 92% seen once. Points on this clone: Its antigen is not identified.

This receptor was identified in a human donor who received a liver transplant. Material: CD4+ T cells from blood, obtained before liver transplant.

The CDR3 DNA reads TGCGCCAGCAGCCCTGAGGGGGCGTTCACTGAAGCTTTCTTT. This gives the protein CASSPEGAFTEAFF. This sequence joins TRBV5-1 and TRBJ1-1; 7 bases agree with TRBD1. CDR3 length: 14 residues. Germline V gives CDR1 SGHRS, CDR2 YFSETQ. V shed 4 bases, J shed 4 bases, and the junction held 7 bases outside the gene matches.